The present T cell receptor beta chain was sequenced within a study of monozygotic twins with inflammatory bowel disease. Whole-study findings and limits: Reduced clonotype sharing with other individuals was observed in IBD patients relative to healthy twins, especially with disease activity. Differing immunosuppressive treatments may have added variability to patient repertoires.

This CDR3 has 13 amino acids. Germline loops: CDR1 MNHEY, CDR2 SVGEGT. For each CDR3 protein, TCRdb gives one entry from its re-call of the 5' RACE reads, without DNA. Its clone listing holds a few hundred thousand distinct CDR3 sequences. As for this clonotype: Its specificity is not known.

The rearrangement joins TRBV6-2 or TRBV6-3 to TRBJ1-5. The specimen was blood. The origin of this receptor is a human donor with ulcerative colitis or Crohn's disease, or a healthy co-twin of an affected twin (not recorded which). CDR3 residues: CASSSFRGQPQHF.